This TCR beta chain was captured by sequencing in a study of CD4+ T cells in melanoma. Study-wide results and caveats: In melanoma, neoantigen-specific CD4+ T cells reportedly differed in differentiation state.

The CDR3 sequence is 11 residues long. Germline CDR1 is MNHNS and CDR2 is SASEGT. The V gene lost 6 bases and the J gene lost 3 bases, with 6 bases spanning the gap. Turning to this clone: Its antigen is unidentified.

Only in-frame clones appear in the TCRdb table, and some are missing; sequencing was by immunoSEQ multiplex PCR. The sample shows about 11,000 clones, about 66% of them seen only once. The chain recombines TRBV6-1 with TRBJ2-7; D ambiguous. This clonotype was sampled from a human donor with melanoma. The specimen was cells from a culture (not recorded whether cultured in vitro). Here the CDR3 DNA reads TGTGCCAGCAGCGACCTCTACGAGCAGTACTTC. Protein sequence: CASSDLYEQYF.